This T cell receptor beta chain was found in a study of response to subunit inactivated influenza vaccine (dated by TCRdb to between 2018 and 2020). Study-level background: To follow how T cells responded to a trivalent subunit inactivated influenza vaccine, the researchers relied on deep quantitative profiling of the T cell receptor repertoire. Paper-wide results and their limitations: The authors suggested that each seasonal influenza vaccination may recruit only a limited number of new T cells.

Library creation used RT-PCR. Sequenced on an Illumina HiSeq 2500. The public reads were reprocessed in TCRdb via fastp at Q25 and MiXCR, keeping in-frame beta chains. All rows with the same CDR3 protein become a single entry with the most common DNA and genes. The sample table holds hundreds of thousands of distinct CDR3 sequences, of which roughly 13% were seen once. Jointly, the top ten make up approximately 7% of the sample. The V and J ends are trimmed by 7 bases and 3 bases, leaving 19 bases between them. CDR1 and CDR2 are read off the germline V gene (reference sequence) as LNHDA and SQIVND. The CDR3, cysteine through phenylalanine, is 16 amino acids long. Only the CDR3 portion is preserved as DNA: 48 bases, with reading frame beginning at the first base. Notes on this clonotype: Its antigen has not been determined. Qualities for individual bases were not recorded, and no much larger clone is one base off.

The receptor comes from a man in his fifties who received an inactivated influenza vaccine. Donor details come from another sample of the same person, matched by shared clones. The chain couples TRBV19 to TRBJ1-5; a weak D assignment points to TRBD1 (6 bases agree). Specimen: PBMCs from blood, collected around 15 days before vaccination. The CDR3 loop reads CASKGTPGSDNQPQHF. The bases read TGTGCCAGTAAAGGGACACCGGGGAGCGACAATCAGCCCCAGCATTTT. Here the CDR3 is joined to the reference TRBV19 and TRBJ1-5 genes, and the full variable domain is: DGGITQSPKYLFRKEGQNVTLSCEQNLNHDAMYWYRQDPGQGLRLIYYSQIVNDFQKGDIAEGYSVSREKKESFPLTVTSAQKNPTAFYLCASKGTPGSDNQPQHFGDGTRLSIL.